This TCR beta chain was retrieved from a study of blood T cells in healthy people across ages. Isolation of PBMCs gave at least 6 million cells per sample. The CDR3 has 13 residues. To note about this clonotype: Its antigen remains unidentified.

Next came a second PCR, run for about 6 to 12 cycles, which used a sample-barcoded 5' primer along with a J-beta primer mix. TCRdb analysed the 5' RACE reads with MiXCR anew, one entry per CDR3 protein. The sample has 980,000 or so distinct CDR3 sequences, roughly 43% seen once; the top ten hold around 15%. General study points: With naive T cell percentage, TCR beta diversity showed a strong correlation. Comparison with aged donors showed that long-lived donors had more naive CD4+ cells and higher diversity. Diversity of TCR beta per million T cells declined in a roughly linear way with age.

The sample consisted of blood. The V and J genes are TRBV12-3 or TRBV12-4 and TRBJ2-5; D unclear. The better agreement between TRBJ2-7 and the DNA end casts doubt on the J call. The TCR was taken from a young man in good health. Here the CDR3 reads CASSFDTAYEQYF. Written as DNA, the CDR3 is TGTGCCAGCAGTTTTGACACCGCCTACGAGCAGTACTTC.